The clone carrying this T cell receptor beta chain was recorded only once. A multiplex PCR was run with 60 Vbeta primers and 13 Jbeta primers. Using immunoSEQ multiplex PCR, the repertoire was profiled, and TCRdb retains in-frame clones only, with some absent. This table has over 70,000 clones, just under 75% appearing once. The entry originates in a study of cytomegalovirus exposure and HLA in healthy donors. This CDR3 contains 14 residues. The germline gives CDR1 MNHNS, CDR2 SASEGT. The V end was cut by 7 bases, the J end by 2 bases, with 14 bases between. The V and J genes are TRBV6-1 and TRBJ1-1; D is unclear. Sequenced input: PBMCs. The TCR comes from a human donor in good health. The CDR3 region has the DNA TGTGCCAGCATCGGTCGTCTTACTAACACTGAAGCTTTCTTT. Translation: CASIGRLTNTEAFF.